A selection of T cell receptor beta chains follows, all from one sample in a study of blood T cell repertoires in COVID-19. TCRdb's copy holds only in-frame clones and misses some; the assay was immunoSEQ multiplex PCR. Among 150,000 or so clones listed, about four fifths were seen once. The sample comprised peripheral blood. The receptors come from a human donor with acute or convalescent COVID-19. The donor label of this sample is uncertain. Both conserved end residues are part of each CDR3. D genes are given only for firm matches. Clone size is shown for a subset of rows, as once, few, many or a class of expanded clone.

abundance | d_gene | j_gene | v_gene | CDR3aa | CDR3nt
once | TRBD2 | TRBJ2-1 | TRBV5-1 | CASSLGGGSSGGYNEQFF | TGCGCCAGCAGCTTGGGTGGCGGCTCTAGCGGGGGATACAATGAGCAGTTCTTC
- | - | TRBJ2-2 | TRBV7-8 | CASSLALSGAGELFF | TGTGCCAGCAGCTTAGCGCTCTCGGGGGCCGGGGAGCTGTTTTTT
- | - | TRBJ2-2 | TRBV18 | CASSPRTENTGELFF | TGTGCCAGCTCACCCCGGACAGAGAACACCGGGGAGCTGTTTTTT
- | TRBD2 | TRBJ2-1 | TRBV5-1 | CASSLGASGGSWEQFF | TGCGCCAGCAGCTTAGGGGCTAGCGGGGGCTCTTGGGAGCAGTTCTTC
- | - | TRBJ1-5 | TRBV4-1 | CASSQGGGLTPQHF | TGCGCCAGCAGCCAAGGGGGGGGGCTGACGCCCCAGCATTTT
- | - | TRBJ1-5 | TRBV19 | CASSPRSAQTQPQHF | TGTGCCAGTAGTCCCCGTTCGGCACAGACGCAGCCCCAGCATTTT
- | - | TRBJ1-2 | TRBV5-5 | CASTLAGDSSGYTF | TGTGCCAGCACCCTGGCGGGGGACTCCTCTGGCTACACCTTC
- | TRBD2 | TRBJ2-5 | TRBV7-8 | CASSATGGEETQYF | TGTGCCAGCAGCGCGACGGGGGGGGAAGAGACCCAGTACTTC
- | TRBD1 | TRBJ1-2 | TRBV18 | CASSPSGQGAYGYTF | TGTGCCAGCTCACCATCAGGACAGGGAGCCTATGGCTACACCTTC
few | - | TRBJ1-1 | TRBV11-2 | CASSLSPTSGTEAFF | TGTGCCAGCAGCTTATCCCCCACATCGGGCACTGAAGCTTTCTTT
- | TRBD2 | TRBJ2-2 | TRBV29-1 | CSVEGREGEFGELFF | TGCAGCGTTGAAGGCAGGGAGGGCGAATTCGGGGAGCTGTTTTTT
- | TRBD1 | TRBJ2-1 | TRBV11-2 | CASTSGQGHNEQFF | TGTGCCAGCACCTCGGGACAGGGGCACAATGAGCAGTTCTTC
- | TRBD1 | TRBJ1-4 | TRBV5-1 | CASSFSTGSSEKLFF | TGCGCCAGCAGCTTTTCGACAGGGTCGTCTGAAAAACTGTTTTTT
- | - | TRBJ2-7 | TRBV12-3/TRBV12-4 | CASSSQDFYEQYF | TGTGCCAGCAGTTCGCAGGATTTCTACGAGCAGTACTTC
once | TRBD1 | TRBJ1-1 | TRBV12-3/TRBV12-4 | CASSGTANTEAFF | TGTGCCAGCAGTGGGACAGCTAACACTGAAGCTTTCTTT
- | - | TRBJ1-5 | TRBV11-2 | CASSRGLSNQPQHF | TGTGCCAGCAGCCGAGGCCTTAGCAATCAGCCCCAGCATTTT
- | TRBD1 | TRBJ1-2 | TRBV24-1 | CATSLTGNYGYTF | TGTGCCACCAGCTTGACAGGGAACTATGGCTACACCTTC